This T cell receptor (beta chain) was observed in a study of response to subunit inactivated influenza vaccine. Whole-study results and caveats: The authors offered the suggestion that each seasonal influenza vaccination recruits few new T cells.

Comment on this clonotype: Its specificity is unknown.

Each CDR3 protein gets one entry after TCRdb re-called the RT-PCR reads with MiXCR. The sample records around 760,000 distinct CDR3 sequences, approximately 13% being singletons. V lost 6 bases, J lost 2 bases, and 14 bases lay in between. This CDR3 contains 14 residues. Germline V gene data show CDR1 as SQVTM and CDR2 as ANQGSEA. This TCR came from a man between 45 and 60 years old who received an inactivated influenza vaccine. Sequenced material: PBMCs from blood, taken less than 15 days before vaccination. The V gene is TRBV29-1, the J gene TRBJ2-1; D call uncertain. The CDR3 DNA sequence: TGCAGCGTGGATGGGCTGCTGGCCTACAATGAGCAGTTCTTC. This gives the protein CSVDGLLAYNEQFF.